This T cell receptor (beta chain) is from a study of T cells in Graves' hyperthyroidism and ophthalmopathy. V was pared by 0 bases and J by 0 bases, with 9 bases between. Per germline, CDR1 SEHNR and CDR2 FQNEAQ (reference sequence). This CDR3 region has 15 residues. Stable Graves' hyperthyroidism meant no ophthalmopathy progression within 18 months. The TCR beta CDR3 regions underwent amplification using RNA transcripts as the source. With the HTBI primer set, the TCR CDR3 went through a first round of RT-PCR. Each CDR3 protein is one row after TCRdb ran MiXCR on the multiplex PCR reads. The sample contains about 690,000 distinct CDR3 sequences, approximately 15% of which appear only once.

The receptor comes from a man aged 50 to 59 with Graves' hyperthyroidism. The rearrangement joins TRBV7-9 to TRBJ2-7; maybe TRBD2 (5 bases). The sample was blood. Here the CDR3 DNA reads TGTGCCAGCAGCTTAGCGGGGAGCGTCTCCTACGAGCAGTACTTC. Residues: CASSLAGSVSYEQYF.